Here is one T cell receptor (beta chain) with its context. The antigen is undetermined. The data were obtained in a study of CD8 T cells in ankylosing spondylitis. Study-wide findings and caveats: Among TCR beta sequences, a motif of several highly homologous variants appeared characteristic of ankylosing spondylitis blood. In the blood and synovial fluid of reactive arthritis, some motif variants had been previously reported.

This CDR3 is built from 11 residues. Per the germline V gene, CDR1 is DFQATT and CDR2 is SNEGSKA (reference sequence). V lost 3 bases and J lost 7, with 7 bases in between. Quantitative molecular-barcoded 5'-RACE generated the TCR beta libraries. TCRdb re-called the 5' RACE reads through MiXCR, storing one row per CDR3 protein. This sample has around 390,000 distinct CDR3 sequences; about a fifth occur once, and the top ten carry approximately 16%. Sequenced material: blood, either unsorted or a sorted T cell fraction (not recorded which). The J gene is TRBJ2-1, the V gene TRBV20-1; either TRBD1 or TRBD2 may fit D (5 bases each). This TCR was recovered from a male donor with ankylosing spondylitis. The CDR3 reads CSASWGNEQFF. The CDR3 DNA reads as TGCAGTGCTAGTTGGGGGAATGAGCAGTTCTTC.